This TCR beta chain was obtained from a study of OX40 agonist ivuxolimab in advanced cancers. Overall study context: The dose-escalation cohort was roughly 83% male, with a mean age of 60 years, ranging roughly 20 to 90. Anti-PD-1, anti-PD-L1 or anti-CTLA-4 therapy given earlier was allowed, and roughly 38% had some. Overall study results and limits: In general, CD8+ T cells held more expanded clones than CD4+ did, on average.

This table comes from immunoSEQ multiplex PCR, and its TCRdb copy is limited to in-frame clones, with some not included. The sample carries roughly 66,000 clones, about four fifths recorded once. Worth noting for this clone: Its antigen is unidentified.

Sampled blood was obtained at baseline, cycle 4 day 1, and cycle 7 day 1. This receptor was obtained from an adult with an advanced solid tumor such as melanoma, head and neck, liver or kidney cancer. Sequenced material: CD4+ or CD8+ T cells sorted from blood, taken in a trial of the OX40 agonist ivuxolimab.

The CDR3 DNA sequence: TGTGCCAGCACAGAGAACACTGAAGCTTTCTTT. Translating gives CASTENTEAFF. The chain links TRBV28 to TRBJ1-1; D is ambiguous. V dropped 7 bases and J dropped 1 base, with 4 bases sitting between them. The CDR3 covers 11 residues. CDR1 and CDR2 (germline): MDHEN, SYDVKM.